The T cell receptor beta chain described here comes from a study of T cell clonality in common variable immunodeficiency. This clone occurred many times. The read ends 3 residues shy of where the CDR3 ends; the end is completed using the germline J gene. Per the germline V gene, CDR1 is GTSNPN and CDR2 is SVGIG (reference sequence). The V end was cut by 0 bases, the J end by 5 bases, with 8 bases between. The CDR3 runs to 12 residues. Sequencing was performed with immunoSEQ multiplex PCR; in TCRdb, only in-frame clones are kept and a portion is missing. The data list tens of thousands of clones, none observed once; approximately 6.3% falls to the top ten.

This TCR derives from a person aged 18 to 70 in good health. The material sequenced was peripheral blood mononuclear cells. The gene calls are TRBV30 and TRBJ2-7, with D possibly matching TRBD1 (5 bases). CDR3 in amino acids: CAWSVQGDEQYF. Partial CDR3 DNA: TGTGCCTGGAGTGTACAAGGGGACGAG.